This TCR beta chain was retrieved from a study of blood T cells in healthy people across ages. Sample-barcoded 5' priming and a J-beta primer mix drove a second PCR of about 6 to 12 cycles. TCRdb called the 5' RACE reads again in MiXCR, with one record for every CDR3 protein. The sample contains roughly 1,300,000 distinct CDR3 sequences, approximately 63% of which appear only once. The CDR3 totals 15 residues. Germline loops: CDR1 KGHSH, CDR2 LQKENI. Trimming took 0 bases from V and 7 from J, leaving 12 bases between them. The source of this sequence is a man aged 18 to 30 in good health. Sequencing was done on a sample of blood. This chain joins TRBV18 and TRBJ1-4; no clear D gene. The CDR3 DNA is TGTGCCAGCTCACCACCGGGTCTGAGTCGTGAAAAACTGTTTTTT. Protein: CASSPPGLSREKLFF.